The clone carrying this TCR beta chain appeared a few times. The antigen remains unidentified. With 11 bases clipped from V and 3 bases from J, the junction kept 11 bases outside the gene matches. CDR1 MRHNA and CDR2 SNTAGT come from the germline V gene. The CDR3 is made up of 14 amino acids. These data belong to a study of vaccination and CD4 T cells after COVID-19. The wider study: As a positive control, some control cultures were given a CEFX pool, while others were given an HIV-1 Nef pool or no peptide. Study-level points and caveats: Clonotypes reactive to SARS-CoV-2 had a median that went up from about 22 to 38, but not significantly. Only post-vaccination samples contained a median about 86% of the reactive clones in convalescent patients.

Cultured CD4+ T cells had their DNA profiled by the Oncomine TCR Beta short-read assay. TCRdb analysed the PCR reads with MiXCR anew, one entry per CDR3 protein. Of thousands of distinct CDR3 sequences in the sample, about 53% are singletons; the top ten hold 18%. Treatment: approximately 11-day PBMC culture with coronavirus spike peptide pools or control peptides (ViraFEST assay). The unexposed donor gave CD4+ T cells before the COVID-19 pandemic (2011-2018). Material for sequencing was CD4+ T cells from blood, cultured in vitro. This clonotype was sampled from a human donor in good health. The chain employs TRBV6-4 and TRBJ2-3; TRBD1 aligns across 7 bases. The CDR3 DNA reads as TGTGCCGAGGCGCACAGGGGACGGACAGATACGCAGTATTTT. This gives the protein CAEAHRGRTDTQYF.